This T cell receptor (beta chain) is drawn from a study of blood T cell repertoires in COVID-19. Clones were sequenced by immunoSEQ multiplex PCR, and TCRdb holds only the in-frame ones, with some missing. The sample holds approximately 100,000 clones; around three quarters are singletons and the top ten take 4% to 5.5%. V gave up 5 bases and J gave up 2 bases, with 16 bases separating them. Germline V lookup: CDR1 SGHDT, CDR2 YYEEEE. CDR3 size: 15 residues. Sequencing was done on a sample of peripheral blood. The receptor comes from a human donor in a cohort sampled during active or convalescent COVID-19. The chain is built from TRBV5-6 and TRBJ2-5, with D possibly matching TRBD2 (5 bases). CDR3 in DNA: TGTGCCAGCAGTCCTTGGCGGGCAGCTCAAGAGACCCAGTACTTC. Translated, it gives CASSPWRAAQETQYF.